This T cell receptor (beta chain) was observed in a study of monozygotic twins with inflammatory bowel disease. General study results and limits: Patient-to-patient differences in immunosuppressive treatment may have added variability to the repertoires.

TCRdb reanalyzed the 5' RACE reads, giving one entry per CDR3 protein sequence and no DNA. This repertoire comprises roughly 160,000 distinct CDR3 sequences; its ten largest clones make up roughly 7%. CDR1 SGHTA and CDR2 FQGNSA come from the germline V gene. CDR3 size: 12 residues. A remark on this clonotype: Its antigen is not known.

The TCR originated in a human donor with ulcerative colitis or Crohn's disease, or a healthy co-twin of an affected twin (not recorded which). Sequenced: blood. V and J are TRBV7-2 and TRBJ2-7. The CDR3 loop is CASSFDQLEQYF. Complete variable domain (other parts from reference TRBV7-2 and TRBJ2-7): GAGVSQSPSNKVTEKGKDVELRCDPISGHTALYWYRQSLGQGLEFLIYFQGNSAPDKSGLPSDRFSAERTGGSVSTLTIQRTQQEDSAVYLCASSFDQLEQYFGPGTRLTVT.